There are a few counts of the clone carrying this TCR beta chain. No antigen is known for it. The data were obtained in a study of prognosis after radiotherapy for stage I lung cancer. The CDR3 extends over 15 amino acids. V gave up 4 bases and J gave up 5 bases; unmatched junction bases: 10. Per germline, CDR1 MNHEY and CDR2 SMNVEV (reference sequence). Study findings and constraints: Lower Shannon entropy values were found after stereotactic body radiation therapy in patients who developed distant metastases. It was reported that patients with metastases and those without them differed in TRBV and TRBJ gene usage.

Blood was drawn (six milliliters of peripheral blood) at each of two time points. Amplification of TCR beta CDR3 from genomic DNA used two-round multiplex PCR. Amplification during the initial PCR round employed primers specific to each TRBV and TRBJ gene. Universal primers primed the second round of PCR. TCRdb redid the calling of the multiplex PCR reads with MiXCR, one entry per CDR3 protein. The table shows about 27,000 distinct CDR3 sequences, with 30% occurring only once. The sequence derives from a donor aged 50 or older with non-small cell lung cancer. The specimen comprised PBMCs, sampled before or after stereotactic body radiation therapy (not recorded which). The chain recombines TRBV27 with TRBJ2-7; 8 bases match TRBD2. CDR3 nucleotides: TGTGCCAGCAGTTCCTCGGGACTAGGAATTAACGAGCAGTACTTC. Amino acids: CASSSSGLGINEQYF.